A single T cell receptor (beta chain) is shown here with its context. As yet, its antigen is unknown. Produced via immunoSEQ multiplex PCR; TCRdb's table is partial and in-frame only. The sample carries some 60,000 clones, over 80% recorded once. Germline assignment: CDR1 WSHSY and CDR2 SAAADI. The V gene lost 2 bases and the J gene lost 6 bases, with 20 bases spanning the gap. There are 16 residues in the CDR3. These data come from a study of a mutant IDH1 vaccine in newly diagnosed glioma. Study at large: Commencement of vaccination occurred 4-6 weeks following radiotherapy alone, or concurrently with temozolomide cycles.

The sample's time point: week 47, end of study. The investigators gave 300 ug of mutant IDH1 20-mer peptide in each vaccine dose, together with topical imiquimod. Eight vaccinations were given in weeks 1, 3, 5, 7, 11, 15, 19 and 23. The donors had new WHO grade 3 or 4 astrocytomas; these were IDH1-mutant and ATRX-lost. Broader study findings: Pseudoprogression looked unconnected to shifts in top peripheral T cell clonotypes.

This sequence joins TRBV10-2 and TRBJ2-7; D is perhaps TRBD1 or TRBD2 (5 bases each). The source is a woman aged 50 to 65 with glioma. The material was PBMCs, obtained from a glioma patient whose treatment included an IDH1 peptide vaccine. CDR3 sequence (DNA): TGCGCCAGCAGTGAGCACGGCCCGGGACCGGCAATCGAGCAGTACTTC. Its translation: CASSEHGPGPAIEQYF.